These 14 T cell receptor beta chains were sequenced from one sample in a study of T-cell memory formation after mild COVID-19. TCRdb re-analysed the 5' RACE reads in MiXCR, keeping a single row per CDR3 protein. The data contain roughly 13,000 distinct CDR3 sequences, about 21% of them singletons. The sequenced sample was PBMCs or a T cell subset sorted from them (not recorded which). The source is an adult woman who had mild COVID-19 (a few samples of this study predate the infection). Cell type and time point are not known.

This clonotype was counted many times. The chain has TRBV29-1 and TRBJ1-2; D uncertain. Germline values: CDR1 SQVTM, CDR2 ANQGSEA. Trimming removed 7 bases from V and 3 bases from J, with 15 bases in between. This CDR3 comprises 13 residues. The CDR3 DNA reads as TGCAGCGCCCTAGACGGGGAAGACTATGGCTACACCTTC. Protein: CSALDGEDYGYTF.

This clonotype was seen repeatedly, ten times or more. The rearrangement joins TRBV7-3 to TRBJ2-5, with D possibly TRBD1 on 6 matching bases. The CDR3 consists of 14 residues. The V gene lost 1 base and the J gene lost 1 base, with 7 bases spanning the gap. CDR1 and CDR2 (germline): SGHTA, FQGTGA. CDR3 sequence reads: CASSLRQAQETQYF. CDR3 bases: TGTGCCAGCAGCTTAAGACAGGCCCAAGAGACCCAGTACTTC.

This clonotype came up many times. V and J are TRBV5-1 and TRBJ1-1, with TRBD1 as a possible D gene (5 bases). In germline, CDR1 is SGHRS, CDR2 YFSETQ. The CDR3 covers 13 residues. V dropped 3 bases and J dropped 10 bases, with 16 bases sitting between them. The CDR3 sequence is CASSSSGQVLAFF. The CDR3 DNA sequence: TGCGCCAGCAGCTCCTCGGGGCAGGTCTTAGCTTTCTTT.

This clonotype was observed at least ten times. The V gene is TRBV4-1, the J gene TRBJ2-3, with D possibly TRBD2 on 6 matching bases. CDR1 and CDR2 from the germline V gene are MGHRA and YSYEKL. The CDR3 extends over 17 amino acids. Trimming removed 2 bases at V and 6 bases at J, with 21 bases between. CDR3 sequence reads: CASSQRSAGPLGDTQYF. The CDR3 bases are TGCGCCAGCAGCCAAAGAAGTGCGGGGCCCCTCGGCGATACGCAGTATTTT.

This chain uses TRBV5-1 with TRBJ2-3; D gene unclear. V shed 0 bases and J shed 2 bases, with 10 bases lying between them. Germline V gene lookup returns CDR1 SGHRS and CDR2 YFSETQ. The CDR3 runs to 15 residues. As DNA, the CDR3 is TGCGCCAGCAGCTTGGCCGGGCGGCACACAGATACGCAGTATTTT. Protein: CASSLAGRHTDTQYF.

The sample holds many counts of this clonotype. This chain uses TRBV4-1 with TRBJ2-7, with 9 bases identical to TRBD2. The CDR3 spans 14 residues. Trimming removed 1 base from V and 7 bases from J; junction bases left unmatched: 5. CDR1 and CDR2 (germline): MGHRA, YSYEKL. The CDR3 region has the DNA TGCGCCAGCAGCCAAGGTCCTCTAGCGGGAGAGCAGTACTTC. It is translated as CASSQGPLAGEQYF.

This clonotype has at least ten counts. The chain is built from TRBV7-3 and TRBJ2-2; D uncertain. The germline gives CDR1 SGHTA, CDR2 FQGTGA. This CDR3 is built from 12 residues. With 5 bases removed from V and 7 bases from J, the gap between germline ends came to 8 bases. DNA of the CDR3: TGTGCCAGCAGCGAGAGGAGCGGGGAGCTGTTTTTT. Encoded protein: CASSERSGELFF.

This clonotype was seen repeatedly, ten times or more. The CDR3 region has the DNA TGTGCCACCCAATCTCCCGTCCCCGGCACTGAAGCTTTCTTT. It yields the protein CATQSPVPGTEAFF. V gene TRBV10-3 combines with J gene TRBJ1-1, with D unclear. V dropped 10 bases and J dropped 4 bases, with 19 bases sitting between them. Germline values: CDR1 ENHRY, CDR2 SYGVKD. The CDR3 sequence is 14 residues long.

This clonotype was observed once. The chain links TRBV18 to TRBJ2-2; a possible D gene is TRBD2 (5 bases). Trimming left V 5 bases short and J 7 bases short, with 11 bases between. This CDR3 contains 13 residues. The germline V gene has CDR1 KGHSH and CDR2 LQKENI. The CDR3, as DNA: TGTGCCAGCTCAAGACTCGGAGGCGGGGAGCTGTTTTTT. Its protein product is CASSRLGGGELFF.

Ten or more counts support this clonotype. The chain recombines TRBV18 with TRBJ1-1; D ambiguous. The V and J ends lost 6 bases and 4 bases respectively, with 9 bases between them. The CDR3 loop spans 12 amino acids. Germline CDR1 reads KGHSH; CDR2 reads LQKENI. The CDR3 spells CASSHGSTEAFF. DNA for the CDR3: TGTGCCAGCTCTCATGGGAGCACTGAAGCTTTCTTT.

CDR3 sequence: CAIQGNSNQPQHF. The CDR3 bases are TGTGCCATCCAGGGGAATAGCAATCAGCCCCAGCATTTT. The chain uses TRBV24-1 and TRBJ1-5; D might be TRBD1 (6 bases). Germline V lookup: CDR1 KGHDR, CDR2 SFDVKD. CDR3 length: 13 amino acids. V gave up 11 bases and J gave up 0 bases, with 10 bases separating them.

The chain employs TRBV20-1 and TRBJ2-5; D may be TRBD2 (6 bases). The germline gives CDR1 DFQATT, CDR2 SNEGSKA (reference sequence). Trimming took 2 bases from V and 3 from J, leaving 16 bases between them. This CDR3 contains 15 residues. The CDR3 DNA follows: TGCAGTGCTAGAAGAGCTGCGGGGCGGGAAGAGACCCAGTACTTC. Translated, it gives CSARRAAGREETQYF.

V gene TRBV5-1 combines with J gene TRBJ2-3, with 7 bases lining up with TRBD2. Germline lookup yields CDR1 SGHRS and CDR2 YFSETQ. The junction had 3 bases not matched to a gene; V was cut back by 4 bases and J by 4 bases. This CDR3 comprises 13 residues. The CDR3 loop reads CASSGGDADTQYF. CDR3 DNA sequence: TGCGCCAGCAGCGGGGGGGACGCAGATACGCAGTATTTT. The entire variable domain, with the rest obtained from reference TRBV5-1 and TRBJ2-3, is as follows: KAGVTQTPRYLIKTRGQQVTLSCSPISGHRSVSWYQQTPGQGLQFLFEYFSETQRNKGNFPGRFSGRQFSNSRSEMNVSTLELGDSALYLCASSGGDADTQYFGPGTRLTVL.

The rearrangement links TRBV5-8 to TRBJ1-5; TRBD1 agrees at 7 bases. The V segment lost 3 bases and the J segment 2 bases; nucleotides outside the gene matches: 20. The CDR3 length is 20 residues. CDR1 and CDR2 (germline): SGHTS, YDEGEE. The CDR3: CASSSYQTPTGDVGNQPQHF. CDR3 in DNA: TGTGCCAGCAGCTCGTATCAGACGCCTACAGGGGATGTTGGCAATCAGCCCCAGCATTTT.